This TCR beta chain was captured by sequencing in a study of blood T cell repertoires in COVID-19. In the original analysis: How many nucleated cells were present was estimated from reference gene primer amplification. Profiling relied on immunoSEQ multiplex PCR, and the TCRdb table lists in-frame clones only, not all of them. V, J and clone size derive from that table, while D and trimming were established from the DNA sequence. This table has 490,000 or so clones, approximately 90% appearing once. After removal of 4 bases from V and 4 bases from J, the junction contained 9 bases not matched to a gene. Germline V gives CDR1 MGHRA, CDR2 YSYEKL. This CDR3 contains 17 residues.

Sequenced input: PBMCs or T cells enriched from blood (not recorded which). The V call is TRBV4-1, the J call TRBJ2-3, with 12 positions matching TRBD2. The clonotype was recovered from a woman in her sixties who had recovered from COVID-19. CDR3 in DNA: TGCGCCAGCAGCCTCTCGGCTAGCGGGGGGGCGGCAGATACGCAGTATTTT. Protein: CASSLSASGGAADTQYF.